Shown below are 22 T cell receptor beta chains from a single sample sequenced in a study of cytomegalovirus exposure and HLA in healthy donors. It was with 60 Vbeta and 13 Jbeta primers that the PCR ran. Profiled with immunoSEQ multiplex PCR; TCRdb holds only in-frame clones, not every one. The repertoire holds under 70,000 clones, with just under 85% as singletons. The specimen sequenced was PBMCs. All receptors come from a man aged 45-65 years in good health and CMV-seronegative.

The chain joins TRBV6-5 to TRBJ1-2; D might be TRBD1 (6 bases). Between the trimmed V and J ends, which lost 2 bases and 0 bases, there was a span of 13 bases. The CDR3 spans 16 residues. Per the germline V gene, CDR1 is MNHEY and CDR2 is SVGAGI. The CDR3 is CASSYAGSGANYGYTF. CDR3 coding DNA: TGTGCCAGCAGTTACGCCGGGTCAGGGGCTAACTATGGCTACACCTTC.

This chain connects TRBV7-9 to TRBJ1-1, with no clear D. V lost 5 bases, J lost 2 bases, and 12 bases lay in between. This CDR3 has 14 residues. CDR1 and CDR2 from the germline V gene are SEHNR and FQNEAQ (reference sequence). CDR3 loop: CASSILTANTEAFF. CDR3 nucleotide sequence: TGTGCCAGCAGCATACTTACAGCTAACACTGAAGCTTTCTTT.

The chain couples TRBV19 to TRBJ2-5; D perhaps matches TRBD2 (5 bases). Germline V gives CDR1 LNHDA, CDR2 SQIVND (reference sequence). This CDR3 has 14 residues. The V and J ends lost 0 bases and 5 bases respectively, with 10 bases between them. Here the CDR3 DNA reads TGTGCCAGTAGTATAGATTGGTCGGGGGAGACCCAGTACTTC. Protein product: CASSIDWSGETQYF.

This sequence joins TRBV6-5 and TRBJ2-2, with a possible D match to TRBD2 (5 bases). V gave up 6 bases and J gave up 5 bases, with 16 bases separating them. CDR1 is MNHEY, CDR2 SVGAGI, per germline. The CDR3 contains 15 residues. Here the CDR3 DNA reads TGTGCCAGCAGACCCACCTCCGGGGTGACCGGGGAGCTGTTTTTT. Its translation: CASRPTSGVTGELFF.

The rearrangement uses TRBV11-2 and TRBJ1-4; TRBD1 might be the D (6 bases). Trimming took 1 base from V and 6 from J, leaving 9 bases between them. CDR1 is SGHAT and CDR2 is FQNNGV in the germline V gene. The CDR3 totals 14 residues. CDR3 in amino acids: CASSLVYRDEKLFF. The CDR3 DNA follows: TGTGCCAGCAGCTTAGTTTACAGGGATGAAAAACTGTTTTTT.

This clone appeared a few times. The chain recombines TRBV29-1 with TRBJ2-1; TRBD2 matches 7 bases. The trim removed 7 bases at V and 6 bases at J, leaving 3 bases unmatched. Germline CDR1 is SQVTM and CDR2 is ANQGSEA. The CDR3 consists of 11 residues. CDR3 in DNA: TGCAGCGCGCCGGGAGGCAATGAGCAGTTCTTC. This codes for CSAPGGNEQFF.

V gene TRBV5-6 combines with J gene TRBJ1-5, with 9 bases aligning to TRBD1. V lost 4 bases and J lost 1; bases outside the gene matches: 6. CDR1 and CDR2 from the germline V gene are SGHDT and YYEEEE. CDR3 size: 16 residues. DNA of the CDR3: TGTGCCAGCAGCCCCTGGGACAGGGCCAGCAATCAGCCCCAGCATTTT. Protein product: CASSPWDRASNQPQHF.

As for this clone: Additional DNA sequences in this sample encode the identical CDR3. This rearrangement joins TRBV2 to TRBJ2-7; 9 positions agree with TRBD1. CDR3 length: 16 residues. The ends lost 10 bases at V and 6 bases at J; junction bases unmatched: 19. Germline loops: CDR1 SNHLY, CDR2 FYNNEI. The CDR3 loop reads CATLARTGAGRTEQYF. The CDR3 nucleotides are TGTGCCACCCTAGCCCGGACAGGGGCGGGGAGGACCGAGCAGTACTTC.

This clone occurred once. The rearrangement joins TRBV7-9 to TRBJ2-5; TRBD1 might be the D (6 bases). The CDR3 spans 14 residues. Germline CDR1 and CDR2: SEHNR and FQNEAQ (reference sequence). V was shortened by 0 bases and J by 2 bases, with 7 bases between the two germline ends. CDR3 in amino acids: CASSLAGAQETQYF. CDR3 sequence (DNA): TGTGCCAGCAGCTTAGCGGGGGCTCAAGAGACCCAGTACTTC. The complete variable domain, with remaining parts taken from reference TRBV7-9 and TRBJ2-5, reads DTGVSQNPRHKITKRGQNVTFRCDPISEHNRLYWYRQTLGQGPEFLTYFQNEAQLEKSRLLSDRFSAERPKGSFSTLEIQRTEQGDSAMYLCASSLAGAQETQYFGPGTRLLVL.

This clone was picked up a small number of times. The junction does not match germline at one end; this may be a read error. The rearrangement joins TRBV6-1 to TRBJ2-7, with 13 bases identical to TRBD2. Per germline, CDR1 MNHNS and CDR2 SASEGT. The CDR3 covers 17 residues. The CDR3 sequence is CASSEGLAGVWSYEQYF. The CDR3, as DNA: TGTGCCAGCAGCGAAGGACTAGCGGGGGTTTGGAGCTACGAGCAGTACTTC.

V gene TRBV7-2 combines with J gene TRBJ1-4; 9 bases match TRBD1. The germline V gene has CDR1 SGHTA and CDR2 FQGNSA. The CDR3 spans 15 residues. Trimming took 0 bases from V and 7 from J; bases not matched to a gene: 3. CDR3 in DNA: TGTGCCAGCAGCTTAGCCGGGACAGGGAGTGAAAAACTGTTTTTT. Encoded protein: CASSLAGTGSEKLFF.

The CDR3 spells CASSFPGVNTEAFF. CDR3 bases: TGTGCCAGCAGTTTTCCAGGCGTGAACACTGAAGCTTTCTTT. V is TRBV28 and J is TRBJ1-1, with D unresolved. There are 14 residues in the CDR3. V dropped 3 bases and J dropped 0 bases, with 8 bases sitting between them. CDR1 is MDHEN and CDR2 is SYDVKM in the germline V gene.

The gene calls are TRBV30 and TRBJ1-6; no reliable D call. Germline V gene sequence: CDR1 GTSNPN, CDR2 SVGIG (reference sequence). Trimming stripped 2 bases from V and 1 base from J, with 9 bases between. The CDR3 runs 15 residues. The CDR3 reads CAWSWEESYNSPLHF. CDR3 nucleotides: TGTGCCTGGAGTTGGGAGGAGTCCTATAATTCACCCCTCCACTTT. The entire variable domain, with the rest obtained from reference TRBV30 and TRBJ1-6, is as follows: SQTIHQWPATLVQPVGSPLSLECTVEGTSNPNLYWYRQAAGRGLQLLFYSVGIGQISSEVPQNLSASRPQDRQFILSSKKLLLSDSGFYLCAWSWEESYNSPLHFGNGTRLTVT.

The rearrangement links TRBV19 to TRBJ2-3, with 9 positions matching TRBD1. The junction had 8 bases not matched to a gene; V was cut back by 7 bases and J by 0 bases. This CDR3 region has 16 residues. The germline V gene has CDR1 LNHDA and CDR2 SQIVND (reference sequence). CDR3 DNA: TGTGCCAGTAAAAGGGGACAGGGAGCTAGCACAGATACGCAGTATTTT. This encodes CASKRGQGASTDTQYF.

This rearrangement joins TRBV6-6 to TRBJ2-7; D unclear. Trimming took 5 bases from V and 2 from J, leaving 7 bases between them. The CDR3 length is 12 residues. Germline CDR1 reads MNHNY; CDR2 reads SVGAGI (reference sequence). DNA for the CDR3: TGTGCCAGCAGTCCAGGCCCCTACGAGCAGTACTTC. It is translated as CASSPGPYEQYF.

This chain joins TRBV19 and TRBJ1-2; D not resolved. Germline values: CDR1 LNHDA, CDR2 SQIVND (reference sequence). Trimming removed 9 bases at V and 3 bases at J, with 17 bases between. The CDR3 extends over 14 amino acids. The CDR3 coding sequence is TGTGCCAGCAGGATGACGGGGTTAGACTATGGCTACACCTTC. Its protein product is CASRMTGLDYGYTF.

The genes are TRBV19 and TRBJ2-2, with 7 bases aligning to TRBD2. Looked up from germline, CDR1 is LNHDA and CDR2 is SQIVND (reference sequence). There are 16 residues in the CDR3. After removal of 7 bases from V and 3 bases from J, the junction contained 11 bases not matched to a gene. The DNA for the CDR3 is TGTGCCAGTAATGCGTGGCTAGCGGATCACACCGGGGAGCTGTTTTTT. As protein: CASNAWLADHTGELFF. Variable domain in full (rest from reference TRBV19 and TRBJ2-2): DGGITQSPKYLFRKEGQNVTLSCEQNLNHDAMYWYRQDPGQGLRLIYYSQIVNDFQKGDIAEGYSVSREKKESFPLTVTSAQKNPTAFYLCASNAWLADHTGELFFGEGSRLTVL.

This chain connects TRBV15 to TRBJ2-1; a weak D match, TRBD1 (5 bases). The germline V gene encodes CDR1 LNHNV and CDR2 YYDKDF (reference sequence). The CDR3 length is 15 residues. Between the trimmed V and J ends, which lost 2 bases and 7 bases, there was a span of 15 bases. The CDR3 nucleotides are TGTGCCACCAGCAGATTTGGTGCAGGGCCTAATGAGCAGTTCTTC. Residues: CATSRFGAGPNEQFF.

This chain joins TRBV29-1 and TRBJ1-2, with 10 bases lining up with TRBD1. V trimming: 2 bases; J trimming: 8 bases; junction bases outside the gene matches: 8. The CDR3 is 14 amino acids. Germline CDR1 reads SQVTM; CDR2 reads ANQGSEA. The CDR3 region is CSVERQGALGGYTF. CDR3 bases: TGCAGCGTTGAAAGACAGGGGGCCCTAGGCGGCTACACCTTC.

This chain joins TRBV7-8 and TRBJ2-3; TRBD2 is a possible D gene (5 bases). Trimming removed 0 bases at V and 11 bases at J, with 18 bases between. The CDR3 runs to 15 residues. The V gene's germline CDR1 is SGHVS and CDR2 FQNEAQ. The DNA of the CDR3 is TGTGCCAGCAGCTTAGCATCCCCCGGACTCACCTGGCAGTATTTT. The encoded protein is CASSLASPGLTWQYF. Together with reference TRBV7-8 and TRBJ2-3, the CDR3 gives the full variable domain: GAGVSQSPRYKVAKRGQDVALRCDPISGHVSLFWYQQALGQGPEFLTYFQNEAQLDKSGLPSDRFFAERPEGSVSTLKIQRTQQEDSAVYLCASSLASPGLTWQYFGPGTRLTVL.

The chain has TRBV29-1 and TRBJ1-5, with 12 bases aligning to TRBD1. CDR1 is SQVTM and CDR2 is ANQGSEA in the germline V gene. This CDR3 spans 15 amino acids. Losses at the gene ends were 5 bases for V and 5 bases for J; bases not matched to a gene: 7. CDR3 bases: TGCAGCGTTTCGATCGGGACAGGGGGCCATCAGCCCCAGCATTTT. Its translation: CSVSIGTGGHQPQHF.

V usage is TRBV11-2 and J usage is TRBJ2-7; 9 positions match TRBD1. V trimming: 1 base; J trimming: 3 bases; junction bases outside the gene matches: 4. Germline assignment: CDR1 SGHAT and CDR2 FQNNGV. The CDR3 is 15 amino acids. CDR3 nucleotide sequence: TGTGCCAGCAGCTTAGGACGGGACAGGGTCTACGAGCAGTACTTC. Its translation is CASSLGRDRVYEQYF.